The rows below give T cell receptor beta chains drawn from one sample of a study of blood T cell repertoires in COVID-19. Profiling relied on immunoSEQ multiplex PCR, and the TCRdb table lists in-frame clones only, not all of them. The table includes about 260,000 clones, around 87% detected once. What was sequenced was peripheral blood. These receptors came from a woman between 45 and 65 years old with acute or convalescent COVID-19. Each CDR3 is given with its conserved first and last residue. Fields, in order: D gene, V gene, J gene, clone size, CDR3 protein, CDR3 DNA. The D gene is left open where the match is weak. Clone size is not always given. Where it is, it says once, few, many or a class for expanded clones.

NA	TRBV13	TRBJ1-1	NA	CASSPLQGGWTEAFF	TGTGCCAGCAGCCCCCTTCAGGGAGGGTGGACTGAAGCTTTCTTT
NA	TRBV10-3	TRBJ1-5	NA	CATRQEDQPQHF	TGTGCCACCCGCCAGGAGGATCAGCCCCAGCATTTT
NA	TRBV29-1	TRBJ1-2	once	CSVLESGADGYTF	TGCAGCGTTTTAGAATCAGGGGCGGATGGCTACACCTTC
TRBD1	TRBV28	TRBJ1-2	NA	CASSLYGDRGYGYTF	TGTGCCAGCAGTTTATACGGGGACAGGGGCTATGGCTACACCTTC
TRBD2	TRBV9	TRBJ2-1	NA	CASSVTLAGDPEQFF	TGTGCCAGCAGCGTAACACTAGCGGGAGATCCTGAGCAGTTCTTC
TRBD2	TRBV6-6	TRBJ2-7	NA	CASSSVAGGYEQYF	TGTGCCAGCAGTTCCGTAGCGGGGGGCTACGAGCAGTACTTC
NA	TRBV6-1	TRBJ1-2	NA	CASSEALGHIYGYTF	TGTGCCAGCAGTGAAGCGCTGGGACACATCTATGGCTACACCTTC
NA	TRBV7-9	TRBJ2-2	NA	CASSSRVFTGELFF	TGTGCCAGCAGCTCCAGGGTGTTCACCGGGGAGCTGTTTTTT
NA	TRBV28	TRBJ1-1	NA	CASSLRGEAFF	TGTGCCAGCAGTTTACGAGGTGAAGCTTTCTTT
TRBD2	TRBV24-1	TRBJ2-3	once	CATSVLAGNGDTQYF	TGTGCCACCAGTGTTCTAGCGGGAAACGGAGATACGCAGTATTTT
NA	TRBV6-4	TRBJ2-3	NA	CASSDLSTDTQYF	TGTGCCAGCAGTGATCTTAGCACAGATACGCAGTATTTT
NA	TRBV18	TRBJ1-6	NA	CASSPQTAPNSPLHF	TGTGCCAGCTCACCACAAACAGCCCCTAATTCACCCCTCCACTTT
NA	TRBV27	TRBJ2-4	few	CASSLGRGTKNIQYF	TGTGCCAGCAGTTTAGGCAGGGGCACCAAAAACATTCAGTACTTC
TRBD2	TRBV5-5	TRBJ2-5	NA	CASSLGLAGAQETQYF	TGTGCCAGCAGCCTGGGACTAGCGGGAGCACAAGAGACCCAGTACTTC
TRBD1	TRBV28	TRBJ1-2	NA	CASSRQGAVGYTF	TGTGCCAGCAGTCGACAGGGGGCGGTTGGCTACACCTTC
NA	TRBV4-2	TRBJ1-4	NA	CASSRREGEEKLFF	TGTGCCAGCAGCCGCAGAGAGGGCGAGGAAAAACTGTTTTTT
NA	TRBV12-3/TRBV12-4	TRBJ2-5	NA	CASSLRGQETQYF	TGTGCCAGCAGTTTGAGAGGTCAAGAGACCCAGTACTTC
TRBD2	TRBV3-1/TRBV3-2	TRBJ2-5	NA	CASSQDWTGLAGWTTQYF	TGTGCCAGCAGCCAAGATTGGACGGGACTAGCGGGATGGACGACCCAGTACTTC
NA	TRBV6-1	TRBJ1-2	few	CASSETGRGYGYTF	TGTGCCAGCAGTGAAACAGGGCGCGGCTATGGCTACACCTTC
NA	TRBV5-1	TRBJ2-3	once	CASSLDPPGTSTDTQYF	TGCGCCAGCAGCTTGGACCCCCCGGGGACTAGCACAGATACGCAGTATTTT
TRBD1	TRBV7-8	TRBJ2-5	NA	CASSFRGPQETQYF	TGTGCCAGCAGCTTCAGGGGGCCCCAAGAGACCCAGTACTTC
TRBD2	TRBV4-1	TRBJ2-3	NA	CASSQDYYSGRKADTQYF	TGCGCCAGCAGCCAAGATTATTATAGCGGGAGAAAGGCAGATACGCAGTATTTT
TRBD2	TRBV7-9	TRBJ2-2	NA	CASSPGLGGDTGELFF	TGTGCCAGCAGCCCGGGACTAGGTGGTGACACCGGGGAGCTGTTTTTT
NA	TRBV27	TRBJ1-4	NA	CASSPRTRDEKLFF	TGTGCCAGCAGTCCACGCACCAGGGATGAAAAACTGTTTTTT
TRBD2	TRBV7-3	TRBJ2-1	few	CASSLSAGGYNEQFF	TGTGCCAGCAGCTTATCTGCGGGAGGTTACAATGAGCAGTTCTTC
TRBD2	TRBV4-1	TRBJ2-1	NA	CASSQGSSGAFDEQFF	TGCGCCAGCAGCCAAGGGTCTAGCGGAGCCTTTGATGAGCAGTTCTTC
TRBD1	TRBV2	TRBJ1-4	NA	CAITGGTNEKLFF	TGTGCCATCACAGGGGGAACTAATGAAAAACTGTTTTTT
NA	TRBV18	TRBJ1-3	NA	CASSSAPLDSPSGNTIYF	TGTGCCAGCTCATCTGCCCCCTTAGACAGCCCGTCTGGAAACACCATATATTTT
NA	TRBV6-5	TRBJ1-2	NA	CASSFRTAGYGYTF	TGTGCCAGCAGTTTTCGGACAGCAGGCTATGGCTACACCTTC
NA	TRBV5-1	TRBJ1-5	few	CASSLEGKGQPQHF	TGCGCCAGCAGCTTGGAGGGGAAGGGACAGCCCCAGCATTTT
TRBD2	TRBV5-1	TRBJ2-7	NA	CASSGGTSGSDEQYF	TGCGCCAGCAGCGGCGGGACTAGCGGGAGTGACGAGCAGTACTTC
NA	TRBV11-3	TRBJ2-3	NA	CASSLEGADTQYF	TGTGCCAGCAGCTTAGAGGGGGCCGATACGCAGTATTTT
TRBD1	TRBV2	TRBJ2-7	once	CASSDGRGSYEQYF	TGTGCCAGCAGTGACGGCAGGGGGTCCTACGAGCAGTACTTC
TRBD1	TRBV28	TRBJ1-1	NA	CASTWDRVNTEAFF	TGTGCCAGCACCTGGGACAGGGTTAACACTGAAGCTTTCTTT
TRBD2	TRBV10-2	TRBJ2-2	NA	CASLLAGVAGELFF	TGCGCCAGCTTGCTAGCGGGAGTGGCCGGGGAGCTGTTTTTT